This TCR beta chain was documented in a study of blood T cell repertoires in COVID-19 (TCRdb year 2020). Concerning the study at large: The collaborator samples originated in the United States, Italy and Spain and spanned the acute and convalescent phases of COVID-19. The material from the prospective study consisted of cDNA or gDNA derived from T cells, B-cell-depleted T cells, or PBMCs. Deeply sampled blood TCRbeta repertoires from subjects exposed to, actively infected with, or recovered from COVID-19 were included in the dataset. A freely available public database, intended as a resource for researchers studying the immune response to SARS-CoV-2, is where the repertoires were released. Samples came from the ongoing ImmuneRACE study (first 160 participants) plus 1,254 subjects from 6 global collaborators. The sample metadata nearly always contained a de-identified subject ID, COVID-19 status, age in years and sex. Where HLA class I and class II types were available, the types were taken from metadata supplied by the sample provider, not from assay-based typing.

Comment on this clone: This clone's antigen is unknown. Within one base of it there is no much larger clone, and no base qualities were kept.

Sequences MGHRA (CDR1) and YSYEKL (CDR2) are obtained from the germline V gene. V loses 4 bases of germline sequence and J loses 4 bases, and the interval between the two ends is 10 bases. Its CDR3 holds 13 amino acids, cysteine through phenylalanine. Of all the DNA, just the CDR3 is kept, 39 bases in frame from base 1. TCRbeta CDR3 regions were amplified from genomic DNA by means of the immunoSEQ Assay, a bias-controlled multiplex PCR. The paper's processing steps were these. The number of nucleated cells in each sample was estimated by amplification of reference gene primers within the assay. To quantify the absolute abundance of each unique TCRbeta CDR3 rearrangement, sequence reads were collapsed and filtered. For each sample, productive Simpson clonality was calculated as the square root of Simpson's diversity index across productive rearrangements. Not all clones reach the TCRdb copy of this immuneACCESS table, which keeps in-frame sequences only. Checked studies attribute under half of the gap to unresolved V genes and leave the rest unexplained. The V and J calls and the clone size are those of that table, but D and trimming were determined from the DNA. The sample profile shows about 200,000 clones; 80% to 90% of them were found once. In total, the top ten clones hold over 7% of the sample.

The investigation overall reported the following: Clinical and demographic metadata were provided uncurated, with the amount varying by source and participant.

In the prospective study, participants were roughly 18 to 89 years old, resided in approximately 22 geographic areas of the United States, and were enrolled through a virtual design. In the prospective study, cohorts were assigned on the basis of participant-reported clinical history obtained from a screening survey and a study questionnaire. Recovered participants in ImmuneRACE Cohort 3 were defined as having two consecutive negative NP/OP PCR tests, clearance from a healthcare professional, or resolution of symptoms. In the prospective study, mobile phlebotomists collected whole blood, serum and a nasopharyngeal or oropharyngeal swab from each participant. Additional blood draws and questionnaires over an approximately 2-month period could optionally be provided by prospective study participants. Before DNA extraction, prospective study blood samples were shipped either frozen or at room temperature.

This TCR was recovered from a woman aged 18-29 years who had recovered from COVID-19. This receptor chain uses TRBV4-1 and TRBJ1-1; possibly the D gene is TRBD1, per 5 matching bases. Sequenced input: PBMCs or T cells enriched from blood (not recorded which). CDR3 reads: CASSPITGTEAFF. At the DNA level, the sequence is TGCGCCAGCAGCCCGATCACAGGCACTGAAGCTTTCTTT.